This TCR beta chain was sequenced during a study of blood T cell repertoires in COVID-19. Study details: Acute and convalescent COVID-19 specimens originated in the United States, Italy and Spain. Sample material is recorded as cDNA or gDNA derived from T cells, B-cell-depleted T cells, or PBMCs.

In the authors' methods: It was from reference gene primer amplification that nucleated cell counts were estimated. Libraries were prepared by immunoSEQ multiplex PCR; TCRdb keeps only in-frame clonotypes and omits some of them. V, J and clone size reflect that table, while D and trimming were determined from the DNA. This sample yields approximately 210,000 clones, of which about 90% are seen a single time; approximately 1.2% belongs to the top ten. Trimming removed 4 bases from V and 4 bases from J; junction bases left unmatched: 6. CDR3 length: 15 residues. From germline, CDR1 is LGHDT and CDR2 YNNKEL (reference sequence).

The clonotype was recovered from a man aged 25 to 40 with acute or convalescent COVID-19. Sequenced material: peripheral blood. V gene TRBV3-1 (or the pseudogene TRBV3-2) combines with J gene TRBJ1-3; 8 bases match TRBD1. CDR3 loop: CASSRRQGIGNTIYF. Written as DNA, the CDR3 is TGTGCCAGCAGCCGGCGACAGGGGATCGGAAACACCATATATTTT.